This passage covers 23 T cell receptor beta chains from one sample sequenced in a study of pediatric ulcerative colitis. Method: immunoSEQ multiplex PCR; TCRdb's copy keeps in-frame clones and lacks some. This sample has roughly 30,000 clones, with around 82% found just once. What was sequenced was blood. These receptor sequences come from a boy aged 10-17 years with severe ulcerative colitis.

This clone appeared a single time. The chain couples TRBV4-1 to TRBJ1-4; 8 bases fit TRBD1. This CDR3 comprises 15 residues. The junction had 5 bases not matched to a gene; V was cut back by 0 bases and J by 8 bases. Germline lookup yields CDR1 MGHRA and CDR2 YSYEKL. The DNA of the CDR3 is TGCGCCAGCAGCCAAGACAGGGGGCTCCCCGAAAAACTGTTTTTT. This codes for CASSQDRGLPEKLFF.

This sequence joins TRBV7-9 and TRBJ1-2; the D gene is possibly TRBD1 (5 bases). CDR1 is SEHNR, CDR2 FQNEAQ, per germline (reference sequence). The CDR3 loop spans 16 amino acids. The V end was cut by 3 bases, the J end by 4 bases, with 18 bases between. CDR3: CASSFALEGLGYGYTF. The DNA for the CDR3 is TGTGCCAGCAGCTTTGCTTTAGAGGGGTTGGGCTATGGCTACACCTTC.

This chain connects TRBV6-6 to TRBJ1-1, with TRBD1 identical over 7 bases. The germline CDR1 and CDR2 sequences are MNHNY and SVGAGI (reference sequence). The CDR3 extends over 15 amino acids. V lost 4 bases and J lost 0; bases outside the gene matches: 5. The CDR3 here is CASSSWTGMNTEAFF. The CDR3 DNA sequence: TGTGCCAGCAGTTCCTGGACAGGCATGAACACTGAAGCTTTCTTT.

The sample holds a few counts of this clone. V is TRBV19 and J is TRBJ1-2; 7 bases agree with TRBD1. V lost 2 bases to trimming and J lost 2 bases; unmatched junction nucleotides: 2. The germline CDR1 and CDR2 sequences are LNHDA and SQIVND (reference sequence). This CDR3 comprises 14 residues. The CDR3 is CASSILRGNYGYTF. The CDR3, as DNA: TGTGCCAGTAGTATACTCAGGGGGAACTATGGCTACACCTTC.

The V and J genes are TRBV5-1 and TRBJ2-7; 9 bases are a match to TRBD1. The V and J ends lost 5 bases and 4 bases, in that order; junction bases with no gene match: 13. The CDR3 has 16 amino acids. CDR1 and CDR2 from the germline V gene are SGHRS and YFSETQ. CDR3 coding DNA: TGCGCCAGCAGATCAAGTACCGGGACAGGGACTTACGAGCAGTACTTC. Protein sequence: CASRSSTGTGTYEQYF.

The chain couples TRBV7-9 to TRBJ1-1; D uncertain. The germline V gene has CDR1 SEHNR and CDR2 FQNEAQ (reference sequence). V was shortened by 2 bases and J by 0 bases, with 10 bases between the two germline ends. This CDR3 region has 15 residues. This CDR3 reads CASSLQEVVNTEAFF. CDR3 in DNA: TGTGCCAGCAGCTTACAAGAGGTGGTGAACACTGAAGCTTTCTTT.

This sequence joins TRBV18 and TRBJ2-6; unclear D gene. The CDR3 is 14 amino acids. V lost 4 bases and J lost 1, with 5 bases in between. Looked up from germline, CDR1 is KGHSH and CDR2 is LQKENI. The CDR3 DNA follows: TGTGCCAGCTCACTCCTATCTGGGGCCAACGTCCTGACTTTC. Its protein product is CASSLLSGANVLTF.

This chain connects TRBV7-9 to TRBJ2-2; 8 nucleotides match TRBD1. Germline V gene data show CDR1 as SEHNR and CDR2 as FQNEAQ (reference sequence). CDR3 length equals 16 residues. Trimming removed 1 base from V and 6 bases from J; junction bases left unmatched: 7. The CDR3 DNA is TGTGCCAGCAGCTTAGAGACAGGGGCCCACCCCGGGGAGCTGTTTTTT. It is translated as CASSLETGAHPGELFF.

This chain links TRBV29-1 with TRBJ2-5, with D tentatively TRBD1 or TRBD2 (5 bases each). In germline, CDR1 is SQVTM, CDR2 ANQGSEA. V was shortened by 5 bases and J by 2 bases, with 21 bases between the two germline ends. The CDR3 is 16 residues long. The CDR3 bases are TGCAGCGTTCATGAGATAATGGGACGAAAACAAGAGACCCAGTACTTC. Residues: CSVHEIMGRKQETQYF.

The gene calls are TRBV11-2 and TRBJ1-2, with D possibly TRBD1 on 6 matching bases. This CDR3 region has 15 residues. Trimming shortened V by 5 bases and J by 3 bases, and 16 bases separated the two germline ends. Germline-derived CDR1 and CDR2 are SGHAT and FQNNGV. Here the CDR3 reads CASSAFEQGDYGYTF. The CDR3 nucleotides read TGTGCCAGCAGCGCGTTCGAACAGGGAGACTATGGCTACACCTTC.

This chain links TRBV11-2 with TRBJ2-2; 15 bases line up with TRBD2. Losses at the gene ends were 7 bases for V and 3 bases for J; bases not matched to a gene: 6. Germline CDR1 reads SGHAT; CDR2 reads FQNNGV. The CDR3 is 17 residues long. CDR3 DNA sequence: TGTGCCAGCATCCCCGGGACTAGCGGGGGGTACACCGGGGAGCTGTTTTTT. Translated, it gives CASIPGTSGGYTGELFF.

The CDR3 is CASSPANRGTEAFF. The DNA of the CDR3 is TGCGCCAGCAGCCCGGCCAACAGGGGGACTGAAGCTTTCTTT. The chain recombines TRBV4-1 with TRBJ1-1; TRBD1 aligns across 8 bases. Germline values: CDR1 MGHRA, CDR2 YSYEKL. This CDR3 is 14 amino acids long. The ends lost 4 bases at V and 5 bases at J; junction bases unmatched: 6.

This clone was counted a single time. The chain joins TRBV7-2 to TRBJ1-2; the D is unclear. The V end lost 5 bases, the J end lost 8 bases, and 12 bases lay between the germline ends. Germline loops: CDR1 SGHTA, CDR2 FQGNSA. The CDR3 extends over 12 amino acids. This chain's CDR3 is CASSREVGGYTF. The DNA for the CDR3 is TGTGCCAGCAGCCGCGAGGTGGGAGGCTACACCTTC.

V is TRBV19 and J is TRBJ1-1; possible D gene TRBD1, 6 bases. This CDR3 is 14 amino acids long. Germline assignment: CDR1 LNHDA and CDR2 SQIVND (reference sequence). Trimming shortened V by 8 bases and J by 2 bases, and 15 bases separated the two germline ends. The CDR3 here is CASGPTGSNTEAFF. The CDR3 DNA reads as TGTGCCAGTGGACCCACAGGGAGTAACACTGAAGCTTTCTTT.

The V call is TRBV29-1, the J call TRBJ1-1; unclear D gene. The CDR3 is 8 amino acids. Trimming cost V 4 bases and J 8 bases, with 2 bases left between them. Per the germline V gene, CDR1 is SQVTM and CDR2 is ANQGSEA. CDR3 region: CSVGEAFF. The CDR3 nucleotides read TGCAGCGTTGGAGAAGCTTTCTTT.

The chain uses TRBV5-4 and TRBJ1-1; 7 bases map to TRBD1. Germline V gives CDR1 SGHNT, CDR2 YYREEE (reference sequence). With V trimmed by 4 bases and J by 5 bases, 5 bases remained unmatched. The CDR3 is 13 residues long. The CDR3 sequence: CASSNRGGTEAFF. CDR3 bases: TGTGCCAGCAGCAACAGGGGCGGGACTGAAGCTTTCTTT.

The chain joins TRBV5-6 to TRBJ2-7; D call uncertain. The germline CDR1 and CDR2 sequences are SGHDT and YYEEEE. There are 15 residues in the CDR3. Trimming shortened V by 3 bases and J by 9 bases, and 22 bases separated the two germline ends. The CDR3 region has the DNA TGTGCCAGCAGCTCCCAAGACCACGCCTACACGGGGCAGTACTTC. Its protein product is CASSSQDHAYTGQYF.

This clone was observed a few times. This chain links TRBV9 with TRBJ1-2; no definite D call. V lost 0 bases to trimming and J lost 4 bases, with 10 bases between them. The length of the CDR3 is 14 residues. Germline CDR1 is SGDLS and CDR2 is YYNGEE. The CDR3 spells CASSVDPSSYGYTF. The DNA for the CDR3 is TGTGCCAGCAGCGTAGATCCCTCAAGCTATGGCTACACCTTC. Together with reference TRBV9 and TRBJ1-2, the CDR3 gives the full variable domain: DSGVTQTPKHLITATGQRVTLRCSPRSGDLSVYWYQQSLDQGLQFLIQYYNGEERAKGNILERFSAQQFPDLHSELNLSSLELGDSALYFCASSVDPSSYGYTFGSGTRLTVV.

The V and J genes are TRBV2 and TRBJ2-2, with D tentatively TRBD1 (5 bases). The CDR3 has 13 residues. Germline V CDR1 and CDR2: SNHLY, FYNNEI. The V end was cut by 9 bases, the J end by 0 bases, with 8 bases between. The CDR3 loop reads CARDTPNTGELFF. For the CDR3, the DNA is TGTGCCAGGGACACTCCGAACACCGGGGAGCTGTTTTTT.

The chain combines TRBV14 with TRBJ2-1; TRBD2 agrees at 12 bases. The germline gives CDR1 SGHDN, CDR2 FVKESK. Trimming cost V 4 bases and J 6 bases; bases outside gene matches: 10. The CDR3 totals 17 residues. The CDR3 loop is CASSPRLAGEFSNEQFF. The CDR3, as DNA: TGTGCCAGCAGCCCTCGACTAGCGGGGGAGTTTAGCAATGAGCAGTTCTTC.

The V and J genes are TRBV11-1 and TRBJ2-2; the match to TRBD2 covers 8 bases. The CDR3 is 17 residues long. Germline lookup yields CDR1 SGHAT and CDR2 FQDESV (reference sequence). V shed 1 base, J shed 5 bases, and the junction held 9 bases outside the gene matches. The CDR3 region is CASSLGRGLAKTGELFF. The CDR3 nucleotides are TGTGCCAGCAGCTTAGGTCGAGGACTAGCTAAGACCGGGGAGCTGTTTTTT.

DNA of the CDR3: TGTGCCACCCGGGACAGGGGGTTTGACGAGCAGTACTTC. Translation gives CATRDRGFDEQYF. This rearrangement joins TRBV19 to TRBJ2-7; 11 nucleotides agree with TRBD1. J lost 5 bases, V lost 10 bases, and 7 bases had no gene match. From germline, CDR1 is LNHDA and CDR2 SQIVND (reference sequence). This CDR3 comprises 13 residues.

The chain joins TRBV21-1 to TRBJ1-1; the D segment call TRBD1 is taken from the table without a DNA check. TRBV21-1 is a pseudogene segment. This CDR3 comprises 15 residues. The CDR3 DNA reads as TGTGCCAGCAGCCCCGATTATCACAGGGACACTGAAGCTTTCTTT. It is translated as CASSPDYHRDTEAFF.